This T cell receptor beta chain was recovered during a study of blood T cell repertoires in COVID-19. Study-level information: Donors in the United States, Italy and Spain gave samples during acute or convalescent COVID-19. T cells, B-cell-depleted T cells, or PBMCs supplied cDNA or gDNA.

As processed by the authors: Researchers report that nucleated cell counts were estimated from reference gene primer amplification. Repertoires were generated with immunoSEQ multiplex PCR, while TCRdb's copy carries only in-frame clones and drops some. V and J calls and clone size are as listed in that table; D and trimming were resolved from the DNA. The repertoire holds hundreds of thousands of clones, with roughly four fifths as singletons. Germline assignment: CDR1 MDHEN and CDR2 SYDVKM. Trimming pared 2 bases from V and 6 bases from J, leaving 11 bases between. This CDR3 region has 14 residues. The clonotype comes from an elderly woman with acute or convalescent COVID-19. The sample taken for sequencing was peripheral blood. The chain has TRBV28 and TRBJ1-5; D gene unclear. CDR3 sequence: CASSLVGGFQPQHF. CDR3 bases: TGTGCCAGCAGTTTAGTGGGAGGGTTTCAGCCCCAGCATTTT.